Below are 2 T cell receptor beta chains sequenced from a single sample in a study of blood T cell repertoires in COVID-19. The repertoire was sequenced with immunoSEQ multiplex PCR; TCRdb's copy has only in-frame clones and lacks some. The table has 160,000 or so clones, about 89% seen once. Sequencing was done on a sample of peripheral blood. These receptors all stem from a man aged 55 to 70 with acute or convalescent COVID-19.

There are many counts of this clone. Other DNA sequences in this sample translate to the same CDR3. J is TRBJ2-1 and V is TRBV7-9; 7 nucleotides match TRBD1. Trimming removed 4 bases from V and 4 bases from J; junction bases left unmatched: 7. The CDR3 length is 15 residues. CDR1 and CDR2 (germline): SEHNR, FQNEAQ (reference sequence). CDR3 sequence (DNA): TGTGCCAGCAGCTCCCCGGGACAGACTTACAATGAGCAGTTCTTC. Its protein is CASSSPGQTYNEQFF.

The chain has TRBV3-1 (or the pseudogene TRBV3-2) and TRBJ2-5; D perhaps matches TRBD2 (7 bases). Trimming stripped 0 bases from V and 4 bases from J, with 18 bases between. The CDR3 contains 17 residues. Germline V lookup: CDR1 LGHDT, CDR2 YNNKEL (reference sequence). DNA of the CDR3: TGTGCCAGCAGCCAAGATCGGGGGATAGGGGGGGCAGAGACCCAGTACTTC. It translates to CASSQDRGIGGAETQYF.